These T cell receptor beta chains were read from a single sample in a study of shared clonotypes between healthy human individuals. Here immunoSEQ multiplex PCR was the method, and the copy in TCRdb shows in-frame clones only, minus some. This sample carries over 2 million clones, over 85% of them seen once, and the ten largest clones take about 0.13%. The sample consisted of naive CD4+ T cells sorted from blood. The receptors were gathered from a man between 18 and 29 years old in good health. The CDR3 runs from the conserved cysteine through the conserved F or W. The D gene is left open where the match is weak. For some rows the clone size is stated as once, few or many, or as a class when expanded; others skip it.

J | length | D | size | V | DNA | CDR3
TRBJ1-1 | 11 | NA | NA | TRBV7-2 | TGTGCCAGCAGCTTACTGTTTGAAGCTTTCTTT | CASSLLFEAFF
TRBJ2-7 | 13 | NA | NA | TRBV6-1 | TGTGCCAGTAGATTTGGCAGCTCCTACGAGCAGTACTTC | CASRFGSSYEQYF
TRBJ2-7 | 14 | NA | NA | TRBV14 | TGTGCCAGCAGCCAAGTTCTCGGGATTGTCGGGCAGTACTTC | CASSQVLGIVGQYF
TRBJ2-3 | 10 | NA | NA | TRBV6-1 | TGTGCCAAACCCACAGATACGCAGTATTTT | CAKPTDTQYF
TRBJ1-2 | 13 | NA | NA | TRBV5-1 | TGCGCCAGCAGCTTGGAACCTTTGGGGGGCTACACCTTC | CASSLEPLGGYTF
TRBJ2-3 | 15 | NA | once | TRBV30 | TGTGCCTGGAGTGAGTGGAGCAGGAGGCCAGATACGCAGTATTTT | CAWSEWSRRPDTQYF
TRBJ2-7 | 12 | NA | NA | TRBV5-6 | TGTGCCAGCAGCTTGAATAGTTACGAGCAGTACTTC | CASSLNSYEQYF
TRBJ2-7 | 15 | TRBD2 | NA | TRBV2 | TGTGCCAGCAGTGTCAGCGGGGGAAGCTCCTACGAGCAGTACTTC | CASSVSGGSSYEQYF
TRBJ2-1 | 14 | NA | NA | TRBV6-5 | TGTGCCAGCAGTGCTGGCGCATCCTACAATGAGCAGTTCTTC | CASSAGASYNEQFF
TRBJ2-6 | 17 | NA | NA | TRBV7-2 | TGTGCCAGCAGCCCGACGGCTACTGTCTCTGGGGCCAACGTCCTGACTTTC | CASSPTATVSGANVLTF
TRBJ1-2 | 12 | NA | once | TRBV2 | TGTGCCAGCAGTGAAGGTCGGGGTGGCTACACCTTC | CASSEGRGGYTF
TRBJ1-1 | 15 | NA | NA | TRBV4-1 | TGCGCCAGCAGCCAAGACGTAACGATAGGTTACGAAGCTTTCTTT | CASSQDVTIGYEAFF
TRBJ1-4 | 19 | NA | NA | TRBV5-8 | TGTGCCAGCAGCTTTGCGCCGGCCTCAATTCAGCAGCTTAATGAAAAACTGTTTTTT | CASSFAPASIQQLNEKLFF
TRBJ2-5 | 14 | TRBD2 | NA | TRBV5-1 | TGCGCCAGCAGCTTGACTAGCGGGGAAGAGACCCAGTACTTC | CASSLTSGEETQYF
TRBJ2-7 | 14 | TRBD2 | NA | TRBV6-1 | TGTGCCAGCAGTGCTAGCGGGGGGGCCTACGAGCAGTACTTC | CASSASGGAYEQYF
TRBJ1-1 | 16 | TRBD1 | NA | TRBV11-2 | TGTGCCAGCAGCTACCGGACAGGATTCAAGAACACTGAAGCTTTCTTT | CASSYRTGFKNTEAFF
TRBJ1-6 | 14 | NA | once | TRBV19 | TGTGCCAGTAGTATAGTACAGGGTAATTCACCCCTCCACTTT | CASSIVQGNSPLHF
TRBJ1-1 | 12 | TRBD1 | NA | TRBV6-5 | TGTGCCAGCAGTTCGGCAGGGGGGGGAGCTTTCTTT | CASSSAGGGAFF
TRBJ1-3 | 17 | TRBD1 | once | TRBV5-1 | TGCGCCAGCAGCCCCGGGACAGGGGTGACCTCTGGAAACACCATATATTTT | CASSPGTGVTSGNTIYF
TRBJ2-5 | 15 | NA | NA | TRBV7-9 | TGTGCCAGCAGCCTTGGACAAGGGAACCAGGAGACCCAGTACTTC | CASSLGQGNQETQYF
TRBJ1-1 | 13 | NA | NA | TRBV6-1 | TGTGCCAGCAGAACCAGGGGGAACACTGAAGCTTTCTTT | CASRTRGNTEAFF